Presented here are 18 T cell receptor beta chains from one specimen sequenced in a study of T cell responses to AZD1222 COVID-19 vaccine (TCRdb year 2021). Library construction relied on the immunoSEQ multiplex PCR assay. TCRdb took over this immuneACCESS table, retaining in-frame rearrangements with V and J assigned. Such tables are incomplete; in checked studies, under half of the missing clones stem from an unresolved V gene, and the remainder is unexplained. For this sample there are about 130,000 clones; more than 85% appear just once. Roughly 0.96% of the sample is in the top ten clones. The sample's time point label is to be understood as: baseline before first vaccination. The starting material was peripheral blood, obtained on day 0 of AZD1222 vaccination. Receptors originate from an adult in good health.

The chain uses TRBV12-5 and TRBJ1-5, with D perhaps matching TRBD1 (6 bases). This CDR3 contains 16 residues. Germline V gene sequence: CDR1 LGHNT, CDR2 FRNRAP. With 0 bases removed from V and 2 bases from J, the gap between germline ends came to 11 bases. The DNA of the CDR3 is TGTGCTAGTGGTTTGGTAACAGGGTTTCGCAATCAGCCCCAGCATTTT. As protein: CASGLVTGFRNQPQHF.

The gene calls are TRBV9 and TRBJ1-5; D is perhaps TRBD1 (6 bases). This CDR3 has 17 residues. Germline assignment: CDR1 SGDLS and CDR2 YYNGEE. Trimming pared 2 bases from V and 4 bases from J, leaving 19 bases between. In nucleotides, the CDR3 is TGTGCCAGCAGCGTGAGGACAGACACCTTCCCTAATCAGCCCCAGCATTTT. This encodes CASSVRTDTFPNQPQHF.

The genes are TRBV5-1 and TRBJ2-5, with 7 bases matching TRBD1. Germline V gene lookup returns CDR1 SGHRS and CDR2 YFSETQ. This CDR3 spans 15 amino acids. J lost 5 bases, V lost 2 bases, and 9 bases had no gene match. CDR3 in amino acids: CASSFRGQMMETQYF. In DNA form, the CDR3 reads TGCGCCAGCAGCTTTAGGGGACAGATGATGGAGACCCAGTACTTC.

V and J are TRBV11-2 and TRBJ2-7; TRBD2 is a possible D gene (5 bases). CDR1 SGHAT and CDR2 FQNNGV come from the germline V gene. The length of the CDR3 is 14 residues. Trimming took 4 bases from V and 2 from J, leaving 12 bases between them. CDR3: CASSSPRGAYEQYF. CDR3 DNA: TGTGCCAGCAGCTCCCCTCGGGGAGCCTACGAGCAGTACTTC.

The chain carries TRBV5-1 and TRBJ2-1, with a weak D call TRBD2 (5 bases). The germline V gene encodes CDR1 SGHRS and CDR2 YFSETQ. The V and J ends lost 5 bases and 8 bases respectively, with 14 bases between them. The CDR3 has 13 residues. CDR3 loop: CASRVTGMDEQFF. CDR3 bases: TGCGCCAGCAGGGTAACGGGGATGGATGAGCAGTTCTTC.

This sequence joins TRBV27 and TRBJ1-2, with D unclear. Germline-derived CDR1 and CDR2 are MNHEY and SMNVEV (reference sequence). V was clipped by 3 bases and J by 4 bases, with 12 bases between them. This CDR3 region has 14 residues. The CDR3 loop reads CASSFSSPAYGYTF. CDR3 bases: TGTGCCAGCAGTTTTTCGAGCCCAGCCTATGGCTACACCTTC.

V is TRBV19 and J is TRBJ1-6; D not resolved. The CDR3 is 13 amino acids. Trimming stripped 3 bases from V and 7 bases from J, with 7 bases between. In germline, CDR1 is LNHDA, CDR2 SQIVND (reference sequence). In DNA form, the CDR3 reads TGTGCCAGTAGTATTGGGCAGAATTCACCCCTCCACTTT. It yields the protein CASSIGQNSPLHF. Combining the CDR3 with reference TRBV19 and TRBJ1-6 gives the whole variable domain DGGITQSPKYLFRKEGQNVTLSCEQNLNHDAMYWYRQDPGQGLRLIYYSQIVNDFQKGDIAEGYSVSREKKESFPLTVTSAQKNPTAFYLCASSIGQNSPLHFGNGTRLTVT.

For the CDR3, the DNA is TGTGCCAGCGCGTACGTGATGACTGAAGCTTTCTTT. This gives the protein CASAYVMTEAFF. The V call is TRBV11-2, the J call TRBJ1-1, with no clear D. Germline CDR1 SGHAT, CDR2 FQNNGV. This CDR3 comprises 12 residues. V was cut by 8 bases and J by 5 bases, with 12 bases left in between.

This clone turned up a few times. The chain combines TRBV30 with TRBJ1-1; no clear D. Germline V gives CDR1 GTSNPN, CDR2 SVGIG (reference sequence). The CDR3 contains 12 residues. Trimming left V 5 bases short and J 1 base short, with 8 bases between. CDR3 in DNA: TGTGCCTGGGCCCAGACGAACACTGAAGCTTTCTTT. Its translation: CAWAQTNTEAFF.

The chain uses TRBV18 and TRBJ1-1; possible D gene TRBD1, 5 bases. The CDR3 runs 11 residues. Germline V lookup: CDR1 KGHSH, CDR2 LQKENI. V shed 3 bases and J shed 11 bases, with 10 bases lying between them. The CDR3 DNA follows: TGTGCCAGCTCACCGGGACTTGGGGCTTTCTTT. As protein: CASSPGLGAFF.

V usage is TRBV6-1 and J usage is TRBJ1-6; D gene ambiguous. The CDR3 spans 12 residues. The germline gives CDR1 MNHNS, CDR2 SASEGT. V dropped 3 bases and J dropped 7 bases, with 4 bases sitting between them. CDR3 region: CASSENNSPLHF. The CDR3 nucleotides read TGTGCCAGCAGTGAGAACAATTCACCCCTCCACTTT.

Only one count was recorded for this clone. The CDR3 DNA sequence: TGTGCCAGCAGTTCTAGGAGGGCATCGGACACTGAAGCTTTCTTT. This sequence encodes CASSSRRASDTEAFF. The chain uses TRBV6-5 and TRBJ1-1; D remains unclear. The CDR3 has 15 residues. Per the germline V gene, CDR1 is MNHEY and CDR2 is SVGAGI. V lost 4 bases to trimming and J lost 3 bases, with 15 bases between them.

The V gene is TRBV6-5, the J gene TRBJ1-2; no definite D call. Germline V lookup: CDR1 MNHEY, CDR2 SVGAGI. The length of the CDR3 is 15 residues. Trimming removed 10 bases at V and 1 base at J, with 19 bases between. CDR3 coding DNA: TGTGCCACCGATTTTCGGAAGGGAATTAACTATGGCTACACCTTC. It yields the protein CATDFRKGINYGYTF.

The CDR3 protein is CASSPSVDRTIEETQYF. The CDR3 DNA is TGTGCCAGCAGTCCCTCGGTGGACAGGACGATCGAAGAGACCCAGTACTTC. J is TRBJ2-5 and V is TRBV2; 7 positions agree with TRBD1. V lost 5 bases and J lost 3; bases outside the gene matches: 15. Germline V gene data show CDR1 as SNHLY and CDR2 as FYNNEI. CDR3 length: 17 residues.

The V gene is TRBV4-1, the J gene TRBJ2-1; a weak D match, TRBD2 (5 bases). CDR3 length: 14 residues. CDR1 is MGHRA and CDR2 is YSYEKL in the germline V gene. Trimming pared 6 bases from V and 3 bases from J, leaving 12 bases between. As DNA, the CDR3 is TGCGCCAGCAGAATTCGAGAGGGCTACAATGAGCAGTTCTTC. Its protein product is CASRIREGYNEQFF.

The V gene is TRBV6-5, the J gene TRBJ1-1; 9 bases are shared with TRBD1. Germline assignment: CDR1 MNHEY and CDR2 SVGAGI. The length of the CDR3 is 15 residues. Trimming cost V 5 bases and J 3 bases; bases outside gene matches: 7. The CDR3 region has the DNA TGTGCCAGCAGTCGACCGGGACAGGGTCACACTGAAGCTTTCTTT. Translated: CASSRPGQGHTEAFF.

J is TRBJ1-2 and V is TRBV19, with D perhaps matching TRBD1 (6 bases). The CDR3 loop spans 15 amino acids. The V end lost 0 bases, the J end lost 4 bases, and 12 bases lay between the germline ends. CDR1 LNHDA and CDR2 SQIVND come from the germline V gene (reference sequence). Written as DNA, the CDR3 is TGTGCCAGTAGTATAGACGGGGGCCTCATCTATGGCTACACCTTC. It translates to CASSIDGGLIYGYTF. Full variable domain (missing parts from reference TRBV19 and TRBJ1-2): DGGITQSPKYLFRKEGQNVTLSCEQNLNHDAMYWYRQDPGQGLRLIYYSQIVNDFQKGDIAEGYSVSREKKESFPLTVTSAQKNPTAFYLCASSIDGGLIYGYTFGSGTRLTVV.

The chain couples TRBV5-4 to TRBJ1-3; D possibly corresponds to TRBD1 (5 bases). CDR1 and CDR2 (germline): SGHNT, YYREEE (reference sequence). With 4 bases removed from V and 2 bases from J, the gap between germline ends came to 16 bases. The CDR3 covers 16 residues. The CDR3 sequence is CASSPSAGGPGNTIYF. CDR3 in DNA: TGTGCCAGCAGCCCCTCTGCGGGGGGACCTGGAAACACCATATATTTT.